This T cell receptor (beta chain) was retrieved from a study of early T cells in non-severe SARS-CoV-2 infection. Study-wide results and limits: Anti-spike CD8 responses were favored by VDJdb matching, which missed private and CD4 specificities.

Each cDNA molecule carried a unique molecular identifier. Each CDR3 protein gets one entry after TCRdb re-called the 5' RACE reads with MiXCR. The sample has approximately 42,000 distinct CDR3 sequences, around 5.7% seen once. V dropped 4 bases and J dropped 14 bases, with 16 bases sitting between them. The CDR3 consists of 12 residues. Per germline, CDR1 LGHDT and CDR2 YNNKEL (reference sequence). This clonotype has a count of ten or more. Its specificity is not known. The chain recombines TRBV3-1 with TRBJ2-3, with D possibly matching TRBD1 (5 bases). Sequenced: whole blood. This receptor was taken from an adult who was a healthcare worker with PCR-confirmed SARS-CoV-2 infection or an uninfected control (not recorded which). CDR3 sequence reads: CASSLDDSPRYF. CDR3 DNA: TGTGCCAGCAGCCTAGACGACAGCCCCAGGTATTTT.